The 24 T cell receptor beta chains given below trace back to one sample, sequenced in a study of blood T cells in healthy people across ages. The use of a sample-barcoded 5' primer and a J-beta primer mix characterized a second PCR of about 6 to 11 cycles. TCRdb used MiXCR to reprocess the 5' RACE reads, holding one entry per CDR3 protein. There are 700,000 to 950,000 distinct CDR3 sequences in the sample; around 46% occur only once, and less than 25% lies in the top ten. The sequenced material came from blood. These receptors all stem from a woman between 55 and 75 years old in good health.

This clonotype was found a few times. This chain connects TRBV3-1 to TRBJ2-7, with no clear D. V was shortened by 0 bases and J by 2 bases, with 8 bases between the two germline ends. Per germline, CDR1 LGHDT and CDR2 YNNKEL (reference sequence). CDR3 size: 14 residues. CDR3: CASSQELPAYEQYF. The CDR3 DNA reads as TGTGCCAGCAGCCAAGAACTCCCAGCCTACGAGCAGTACTTC.

As to this clonotype: A much larger clone sits a single nucleotide away, making a read error possible. This chain joins TRBV29-1 and TRBJ1-1; tentatively, D is TRBD1 (6 bases). The CDR3 is 14 residues long. V lost 2 bases to trimming and J lost 3 bases, with 13 bases between them. Per germline, CDR1 SQVTM and CDR2 ANQGSEA. CDR3 in amino acids: CSVETAGEDTEAFF. DNA for the CDR3: TGCAGCGTTGAAACGGCAGGGGAGGACACTGAAGCTTTCTTT.

In its sample, this clonotype was seen a few times. The V call is TRBV10-3, the J call TRBJ2-3; 8 positions match TRBD1. Germline V gives CDR1 ENHRY, CDR2 SYGVKD. CDR3 length: 15 amino acids. Losses at the gene ends were 3 bases for V and 1 base for J; bases not matched to a gene: 3. CDR3 region: CAISEETGGTDTQYF. Written as DNA, the CDR3 is TGTGCCATCAGTGAAGAGACAGGGGGCACAGATACGCAGTATTTT.

This clonotype has only a few counts. The V and J genes are TRBV29-1 and TRBJ2-1, with D tentatively TRBD2 (5 bases). The CDR3 runs 12 residues. Trimming cost V 4 bases and J 9 bases, with 13 bases left between them. In germline, CDR1 is SQVTM, CDR2 ANQGSEA. The DNA of the CDR3 is TGCAGCGTTGCGGTACCTAGCAGTGAGCAGTTCTTC. This translates into CSVAVPSSEQFF.

The CDR3 region is CAILAGVSTDTQYF. The CDR3 DNA follows: TGTGCCATCCTAGCGGGAGTTAGCACAGATACGCAGTATTTT. V usage is TRBV10-3 and J usage is TRBJ2-3, with 10 bases aligning to TRBD2. CDR3 size: 14 residues. CDR1 is ENHRY, CDR2 SYGVKD, per germline. V lost 8 bases to trimming and J lost 0 bases; unmatched junction nucleotides: 2.

V is TRBV7-3 and J is TRBJ2-7, with D unclear. The CDR3 spans 14 residues. Germline V gene data show CDR1 as SGHTA and CDR2 as FQGTGA. V gave up 5 bases and J gave up 5 bases, with 16 bases separating them. The CDR3 sequence is CASSQLGTSHEQYF. The CDR3 DNA reads TGTGCCAGCAGCCAACTGGGTACGAGCCACGAGCAGTACTTC.

V is TRBV7-3 and J is TRBJ2-7; D might be TRBD2 (6 bases). This CDR3 region has 14 residues. Germline values: CDR1 SGHTA, CDR2 FQGTGA. V gave up 1 base and J gave up 7 bases, with 14 bases separating them. CDR3 protein: CASSLMEGMREQYF. The CDR3 bases are TGTGCCAGCAGCTTAATGGAGGGAATGCGTGAGCAGTACTTC.

CDR3 DNA sequence: TGTGCCAGCAGCCAAGGACAGCTTGGGGCAGATACGCAGTATTTT. As protein: CASSQGQLGADTQYF. J is TRBJ2-3 and V is TRBV3-1, with D maybe TRBD1 (5 bases). The length of the CDR3 is 15 residues. Germline loops: CDR1 LGHDT, CDR2 YNNKEL (reference sequence). V lost 1 base to trimming and J lost 4 bases, with 12 bases between them.

This clonotype has just a few counts. V is TRBV7-3 and J is TRBJ1-6; D remains ambiguous. Germline V gene lookup returns CDR1 SGHTA and CDR2 FQGTGA. V lost 7 bases, J lost 6 bases, and 10 bases lay in between. The CDR3 is made up of 13 amino acids. CDR3 nucleotide sequence: TGTGCCAGCAAGGAGACAAGTAATTCACCCCTCCACTTT. It specifies CASKETSNSPLHF.

The chain has TRBV6-2 or TRBV6-3 and TRBJ2-3; 9 bases agree with TRBD2. Per germline, CDR1 MNHEY and CDR2 SVGEGT. The CDR3 sequence is 19 residues long. V lost 0 bases to trimming and J lost 4 bases; unmatched junction nucleotides: 14. DNA of the CDR3: TGTGCCAGCAGTTACTCCAGTCGGGTAGCGGGAGCTAACCCAGATACGCAGTATTTT. This sequence encodes CASSYSSRVAGANPDTQYF.

This chain links TRBV5-5 with TRBJ2-6; D remains unclear. This CDR3 comprises 16 residues. The germline V and J ends were trimmed by 0 bases and 0 bases, with 7 bases remaining between them. Germline lookup yields CDR1 SGHKS and CDR2 YYEKEE (reference sequence). The CDR3 loop reads CASSLGFSSGANVLTF. The CDR3 DNA is TGTGCCAGCAGCTTGGGGTTTAGCTCTGGGGCCAACGTCCTGACTTTC.

This rearrangement joins TRBV5-1 to TRBJ2-7; weak D call: TRBD2 (7 bases). The length of the CDR3 is 14 residues. Germline CDR1 is SGHRS and CDR2 is YFSETQ. Trimming cost V 4 bases and J 7 bases, with 18 bases left between them. The CDR3 sequence: CASSPEGGAYEQYF. In DNA, the CDR3 is TGCGCCAGCAGCCCAGAGGGGGGGGCGTATGAGCAGTACTTC.

The chain uses TRBV7-9 and TRBJ2-3; tentative D call: TRBD2 (6 bases). This CDR3 is built from 16 residues. Between the trimmed V and J ends, which lost 5 bases and 4 bases, there was a span of 19 bases. In germline, CDR1 is SEHNR, CDR2 FQNEAQ (reference sequence). The chain's CDR3 is CASSPVGLRGADTQYF. The DNA of the CDR3 is TGTGCCAGCAGCCCCGTCGGACTAAGAGGGGCAGATACGCAGTATTTT. Complete variable domain (other parts from reference TRBV7-9 and TRBJ2-3): DTGVSQNPRHKITKRGQNVTFRCDPISEHNRLYWYRQTLGQGPEFLTYFQNEAQLEKSRLLSDRFSAERPKGSFSTLEIQRTEQGDSAMYLCASSPVGLRGADTQYFGPGTRLTVL.

V is TRBV7-9 and J is TRBJ2-3; D unresolved. The CDR3 contains 14 residues. Germline-derived CDR1 and CDR2 are SEHNR and FQNEAQ (reference sequence). Trimming removed 0 bases from V and 8 bases from J, with 12 bases in between. The CDR3 bases are TGTGCCAGCAGCTTAGCCTCCCCTCCGGGTACGCAGTATTTT. This codes for CASSLASPPGTQYF.

This clonotype has a handful of counts. This chain joins TRBV6-5 and TRBJ1-6; 9 bases fit TRBD1. The CDR3 has 16 residues. Per germline, CDR1 MNHEY and CDR2 SVGAGI. Trimming at V came to 6 bases and at J to 9 bases, leaving 12 bases not matched to a gene. The CDR3 is CASSLTGGRVSSPLHF. CDR3 DNA: TGTGCCAGCAGCCTCACAGGGGGCCGAGTTTCTTCACCCCTCCACTTT.

This clonotype was counted only a few times. The chain combines TRBV6-5 with TRBJ2-7, with a tentative D call TRBD2 (7 bases). This CDR3 comprises 16 residues. The ends were cut back, 6 bases at V and 2 bases at J, with 20 bases in the middle. Germline V gene lookup returns CDR1 MNHEY and CDR2 SVGAGI. CDR3 amino acids: CASRSTTGGGTYEQYF. CDR3 bases: TGTGCCAGCAGGTCGACGACAGGCGGGGGTACCTACGAGCAGTACTTC.

This clonotype showed up just a few times. V is TRBV20-1 and J is TRBJ2-7; TRBD2 agrees at 7 bases. CDR1 and CDR2 (germline): DFQATT, SNEGSKA (reference sequence). The junction had 9 bases not matched to a gene; V was cut back by 3 bases and J by 4 bases. This CDR3 is 14 amino acids long. CDR3 amino acids: CSASQKRGDYEQYF. The CDR3 DNA is TGCAGTGCTAGTCAAAAACGGGGGGATTACGAGCAGTACTTC.

CDR3 in DNA: TGTGCCAGCAGCGCTACGGGACTAGCGGGAATGGTGAATGAGCAGTTCTTC. Translation gives CASSATGLAGMVNEQFF. The chain links TRBV9 to TRBJ2-1; 13 bases are a match to TRBD2. Germline V gives CDR1 SGDLS, CDR2 YYNGEE. The CDR3 is made up of 17 amino acids. J was trimmed by 7 bases and V by 3 bases; bases with no gene match: 10.

This clonotype was observed a few times. CDR3 protein: CASSVDPSGGIPSTDTQYF. The CDR3 bases are TGTGCCAGCAGCGTAGACCCTAGCGGGGGGATCCCTAGCACAGATACGCAGTATTTT. The rearrangement uses TRBV9 and TRBJ2-3, with 11 bases matching TRBD2. The V gene end was trimmed by 0 bases and the J gene end by 0 bases; junction bases not matched to a gene: 9. CDR1 is SGDLS, CDR2 YYNGEE, per germline. The CDR3 runs 19 residues.

The V and J genes are TRBV28 and TRBJ2-5, with 11 positions matching TRBD2. The junction had 11 bases not matched to a gene; V was cut back by 6 bases and J by 11 bases. Germline-derived CDR1 and CDR2 are MDHEN and SYDVKM. This CDR3 is 14 amino acids long. DNA of the CDR3: TGTGCCAGCAGCGGGACTAGCGGAAACAATGAGCAGTACTTC. This codes for CASSGTSGNNEQYF.

Comments on this clonotype: A much larger clone is a single base away; this may be a read error. The V call is TRBV3-1, the J call TRBJ2-5, with 8 positions matching TRBD2. V gave up 4 bases and J gave up 11 bases; unmatched junction bases: 12. Germline V CDR1 and CDR2: LGHDT, YNNKEL (reference sequence). The CDR3 totals 14 residues. CDR3 residues: CASSLRAGANEQYF. The CDR3 bases are TGTGCCAGCAGCCTCCGAGCGGGGGCCAATGAGCAGTACTTC.

The chain has TRBV6-1 and TRBJ1-2, with TRBD1 matching 8 bases. This CDR3 contains 15 residues. Germline V CDR1 and CDR2: MNHNS, SASEGT. V lost 1 base to trimming and J lost 6 bases; unmatched junction nucleotides: 7. DNA of the CDR3: TGTGCCAGCAGTGAAGAAGGACAGGGTTTACATGGCTACACCTTC. Translated, it gives CASSEEGQGLHGYTF.

The J gene is TRBJ2-3, the V gene TRBV5-8; no firm D call. CDR3 size: 10 residues. Germline V gene lookup returns CDR1 SGHTS and CDR2 YDEGEE. The germline V and J ends were trimmed by 0 bases and 8 bases, with 1 base remaining between them. CDR3 loop: CASSLGTQYF. CDR3 nucleotides: TGTGCCAGCAGCTTGGGTACGCAGTATTTT.

The gene calls are TRBV2 and TRBJ2-5, with 13 positions matching TRBD2. The CDR3 consists of 18 residues. Germline CDR1 and CDR2: SNHLY and FYNNEI. Trimming cost V 3 bases and J 1 base; bases outside gene matches: 8. The DNA for the CDR3 is TGTGCCAGCAGTGAGCGATTCGGGACTAGCGGGGCCCAAGAGACCCAGTACTTC. The encoded protein is CASSERFGTSGAQETQYF.